This is a list of T cell receptor beta chains from one sample in a study of blood T cell repertoires in COVID-19. TCRdb keeps only in-frame clones here, not all; method: immunoSEQ multiplex PCR. This sample has 250,000 to 350,000 clones, with around 89% found just once. The source material was peripheral blood. The source of these receptors is a woman aged 55-69 years with acute or convalescent COVID-19. Each CDR3 is given with its conserved first and last residue. Each record gives: V gene, clone size, D gene, J gene, CDR3 DNA, CDR3 protein. The D gene is left open where the match is weak. A row's size may be missing; if present it is once, few, many or a size class.

V: TRBV6-1
size: once
D: .
J: TRBJ1-2
DNA: TGTGCCAGCAGTGAGAGGGAGAGGTATGGCTACACCTTC
CDR3: CASSERERYGYTF

V: TRBV4-3
size: .
D: .
J: TRBJ1-6
DNA: TGCGCCAGCAGCCAAGAGAGGAAGTCACCCCTCCACTTT
CDR3: CASSQERKSPLHF

V: TRBV5-3
size: .
D: TRBD2
J: TRBJ2-3
DNA: TGTGCCAGAAGCCTCAAATCTCACACTAGCGGGAGGGGAACAGATACGCAGTATTTT
CDR3: CARSLKSHTSGRGTDTQYF

V: TRBV5-4
size: .
D: .
J: TRBJ1-2
DNA: TGTGCCAGCAGCTTGGCACACGGAGCTAACTATGGCTACACCTTC
CDR3: CASSLAHGANYGYTF

V: TRBV6-6
size: .
D: .
J: TRBJ1-3
DNA: TGTGCCAGCAGCCCATCGGGGGGCTTTGGAAACACCATATATTTT
CDR3: CASSPSGGFGNTIYF

V: TRBV9
size: .
D: .
J: TRBJ2-3
DNA: TGTGCCAGCAGCGTAGCCCTGGGCAGCATTAGAGATACGCAGTATTTT
CDR3: CASSVALGSIRDTQYF

V: TRBV27
size: .
D: .
J: TRBJ2-7
DNA: TGTGCCAGCAGTTTATTCGGCGGCTTGGTCTACGAGCAGTACTTC
CDR3: CASSLFGGLVYEQYF

V: TRBV3-1/TRBV3-2
size: .
D: TRBD1
J: TRBJ2-7
DNA: TGTGCCAGCAGACCGAATCCGGGACAGGGGGCGGGGGAGCAGTACTTC
CDR3: CASRPNPGQGAGEQYF

V: TRBV10-3
size: .
D: .
J: TRBJ2-2
DNA: TGTGCCATCAGGCAGGAGGCTGTGGCCGGGGAGCTGTTTTTT
CDR3: CAIRQEAVAGELFF

V: TRBV7-2
size: .
D: TRBD1
J: TRBJ2-7
DNA: TGTGCCAGCAGCTTGACGGGACAGAGGACTTTC
CDR3: CASSLTGQRTF

V: TRBV28
size: .
D: TRBD1
J: TRBJ1-4
DNA: TGTGCCAGCAATCAGGGGGCAACTAATGAAAAACTGTTTTTT
CDR3: CASNQGATNEKLFF

V: TRBV19
size: .
D: TRBD1
J: TRBJ2-2
DNA: TGTGCCAGTAGGAAGGACAGGCTGAACACCGGGGAGCTGTTTTTT
CDR3: CASRKDRLNTGELFF

V: TRBV18
size: .
D: .
J: TRBJ2-7
DNA: TGTGCCAGCTCAAGACCAGGTGGCGAGCAGTACTTC
CDR3: CASSRPGGEQYF

V: TRBV9
size: .
D: .
J: TRBJ1-2
DNA: TGTGCCAGCAGCGTAGGTACCCTCACTGGCTATGGCTACACCTTC
CDR3: CASSVGTLTGYGYTF

V: TRBV6-2/TRBV6-3
size: .
D: .
J: TRBJ1-5
DNA: TGTGCCAGCAGTTACGGCCGCAATCAGCCCCAGCATTTT
CDR3: CASSYGRNQPQHF